Each of the 12 T cell receptor beta chains below was sequenced from the same sample in a study of T cell changes during pregnancy in multiple sclerosis. Libraries were prepared by immunoSEQ multiplex PCR; TCRdb keeps only in-frame clonotypes and omits some of them. The sample consists of roughly 40,000 clones, around 90% of them appearing once. The sequences come from CD8+ T cells from peripheral blood mononuclear cells, collected in the first trimester of pregnancy. These receptor sequences come from a female donor with multiple sclerosis, enrolled in a pregnancy study.

The chain uses TRBV13 and TRBJ1-6; no reliable D call. CDR3 length: 13 amino acids. The germline V gene encodes CDR1 PRHDT and CDR2 FYEKMQ (reference sequence). V gave up 8 bases and J gave up 9 bases, with 14 bases separating them. CDR3 loop: CASHAYRGSPLHF. The CDR3 coding sequence is TGTGCCAGCCACGCCTATCGGGGTTCACCCCTCCACTTT.

This CDR3 reads CASSREGGAGSPLHF. DNA of the CDR3: TGTGCCAGCAGCCGAGAGGGGGGGGCGGGTTCACCCCTCCACTTT. The rearrangement joins TRBV9 to TRBJ1-6, with a weak D call TRBD1 (6 bases). The CDR3 totals 15 residues. The germline CDR1 and CDR2 sequences are SGDLS and YYNGEE. Trimming stripped 4 bases from V and 9 bases from J, with 17 bases between.

The chain has TRBV20-1 and TRBJ2-1; perhaps TRBD2 as D (5 bases). The CDR3 is 11 residues long. V lost 5 bases and J 8 bases, leaving 10 bases between the germline ends. Per the germline V gene, CDR1 is DFQATT and CDR2 is SNEGSKA (reference sequence). The CDR3 protein is CSAPTSYEQFF. DNA for the CDR3: TGCAGTGCTCCTACTAGTTATGAGCAGTTCTTC.

The chain has TRBV9 and TRBJ1-2, with D perhaps matching TRBD1 (6 bases). Deletions cut 0 bases from V and 5 bases from J, with 11 bases between. CDR3 length equals 14 residues. Germline V CDR1 and CDR2: SGDLS, YYNGEE. The CDR3 is CASSVDPGEYGYTF. The CDR3 DNA sequence: TGTGCCAGCAGCGTAGATCCAGGGGAGTATGGCTACACCTTC.

The chain links TRBV10-3 to TRBJ2-2; D perhaps matches TRBD2 (5 bases). This CDR3 is built from 12 residues. With 6 bases removed from V and 7 bases from J, the gap between germline ends came to 9 bases. Germline assignment: CDR1 ENHRY and CDR2 SYGVKD. The CDR3 DNA reads as TGTGCCATCAGCGAAGCGGACGGGGAGCTGTTTTTT. Residues: CAISEADGELFF.

The chain carries TRBV27 and TRBJ1-5, with D unclear. Germline V CDR1 and CDR2: MNHEY, SMNVEV (reference sequence). This CDR3 spans 20 amino acids. Trimming removed 2 bases at V and 0 bases at J, with 23 bases between. The CDR3 sequence is CASSLTFDSAGTYSNQPQHF. In nucleotides, the CDR3 is TGTGCCAGCAGTTTAACTTTCGATTCGGCAGGCACTTATAGCAATCAGCCCCAGCATTTT.

The V gene is TRBV2, the J gene TRBJ1-4; 7 bases are a match to TRBD1. This CDR3 is built from 15 residues. J gave up 7 bases and V 3 bases, and 8 bases lay outside the gene matches. Germline V lookup: CDR1 SNHLY, CDR2 FYNNEI. The CDR3 protein is CASSEFTGEGEKLFF. The DNA for the CDR3 is TGTGCCAGCAGTGAGTTTACAGGGGAAGGTGAAAAACTGTTTTTT. The variable domain in full, with the rest retrieved from reference TRBV2 and TRBJ1-4, is EPEVTQTPSHQVTQMGQEVILRCVPISNHLYFYWYRQILGQKVEFLVSFYNNEISEKSEIFDDQFSVERPDGSNFTLKIRSTKLEDSAMYFCASSEFTGEGEKLFFGSGTQLSVL.

This chain joins TRBV7-9 and TRBJ1-1; D unresolved. Germline V CDR1 and CDR2: SEHNR, FQNEAQ (reference sequence). With 1 base removed from V and 4 bases from J, the gap between germline ends came to 10 bases. The CDR3 has 14 residues. The CDR3 protein is CASSLEPGSTEAFF. The CDR3 DNA sequence: TGTGCCAGCAGCTTAGAACCCGGGAGCACTGAAGCTTTCTTT.

The chain couples TRBV2 to TRBJ2-1, with TRBD2 matching over 7 bases. The germline gives CDR1 SNHLY, CDR2 FYNNEI. CDR3 length equals 15 residues. V lost 5 bases, J lost 8 bases, and 12 bases stayed unmatched. CDR3: CASSLLATLLDEQFF. CDR3 DNA: TGTGCCAGCAGTCTACTAGCGACCCTGTTGGATGAGCAGTTCTTC.

The chain recombines TRBV7-9 with TRBJ2-4; perhaps TRBD1 as D (5 bases). V was pared by 4 bases and J by 0 bases, with 19 bases between. Germline assignment: CDR1 SEHNR and CDR2 FQNEAQ (reference sequence). This CDR3 has 18 residues. In DNA, the CDR3 is TGTGCCAGCAGCTCCCCCGAGGACATCCTAGTAGCCAAAAACATTCAGTACTTC. It specifies CASSSPEDILVAKNIQYF.

This chain joins TRBV6-6 and TRBJ1-2; 11 bases are shared with TRBD1. The germline V gene encodes CDR1 MNHNY and CDR2 SVGAGI (reference sequence). V shed 2 bases and J 7 bases; nucleotides not matched to a gene: 3. This CDR3 spans 14 amino acids. The CDR3 DNA sequence: TGTGCCAGCAGTTACGGGACAGGGGGAGGTGGCTACACCTTC. Translating gives CASSYGTGGGGYTF.

The V call is TRBV19, the J call TRBJ2-2, with 9 positions matching TRBD1. The CDR3 has 15 residues. V lost 5 bases and J lost 0; bases outside the gene matches: 1. Germline CDR1 is LNHDA and CDR2 is SQIVND (reference sequence). CDR3 nucleotides: TGTGCCAGTAGTCGACAGGGGGCGAACACCGGGGAGCTGTTTTTT. It yields the protein CASSRQGANTGELFF.